The following is a T cell receptor beta chain sequence with its context. Its binding antigen is unknown. Base qualities are not recorded, but no much larger clone differs from it by a single base. From a lookup of the germline V gene, CDR1 and CDR2 are SGHDN and FVKESK. Trimming removed 4 bases from V and 5 bases from J, leaving 12 bases between the germline ends. Spanning cysteine to phenylalanine, the CDR3 consists of 13 amino acids. The CDR3 DNA has 39 bases and is translated from base 1. The library was produced with the immunoSEQ multiplex PCR assay. Rearranged TCR beta chain sequences were amplified using the hsTCRB Kit according to the manufacturer's protocol. An Illumina MiSeq was used to sequence the TCRB libraries. The study's own analysis went as follows. The kit vendor's proprietary platform handled demultiplexing, trimming and gene mapping. TCRdb took over this immuneACCESS table, retaining in-frame rearrangements with V and J assigned. Such tables are incomplete; in checked studies, under half of the missing clones stem from an unresolved V gene, and the remainder is unexplained. V and J calls and clone size come straight from that table; D and trimming were deduced from the DNA. A total of some 60,000 clones appear in this sample, 70% to 85% of them only once. Around 3.5% of the sample belongs to the ten largest clones.

The data were taken from a study of a mutant IDH1 vaccine in newly diagnosed glioma (dated by TCRdb to the early 2020s). With respect to the entire study: Across visits V03 through V10, patients got a total of eight vaccinations, given in weeks 1, 3, 5, 7, 11, 15, 19 and 23. Vaccination was initiated 4-6 weeks after radiotherapy alone, or concurrently with temozolomide cycles in the chemotherapy-containing groups. Of the roughly 33 treated patients, about 62% were male and about 40% were female, and a mean age of around 40 years was recorded. Before enrollment, patients had received standard therapy of radiotherapy alone, temozolomide alone, or radiochemotherapy with temozolomide; most received the combination. Six visits were used for peripheral blood collection: V03 (baseline), V05, V07, V10, V12 and V13. Longitudinal TCRB deep sequencing was done for 25 treated patients, wherever samples were available for exploratory analyses. General conclusions and limits of the study: The authors noted that analyses of patient blood samples could not be reproduced because of sample limitations. Immune responses induced by the vaccine were seen in around 93% of patients across multiple MHC alleles. Availability determined which PBMC samples were chosen for TCRB deep sequencing. Pseudoprogression appeared unrelated to alterations in the top peripheral T cell clonotypes detected by TCRB sequencing.

The sample's time point label, decoded: week 11, during vaccination. Each vaccine dose, consisting of 300 ug of a 20-mer mutant IDH1 peptide in Montanide, was administered subcutaneously with topical imiquimod. Donors had newly diagnosed WHO grade 3 or 4 IDH1-mutant astrocytomas with loss of nuclear ATRX. The samples were drawn from NOA16, a multicentre, single-arm, open-label phase I trial in Germany that tested a mutant IDH1 peptide vaccine in humans for the first time. Genomic DNA for TCRB sequencing was isolated from EDTA blood with the DNeasy Blood and Tissue Kit. This receptor was obtained from a man younger than 45 with glioma. The starting material was PBMCs, obtained from a glioma patient whose treatment included an IDH1 peptide vaccine. The chain links TRBV14 with TRBJ2-7; too little of a D gene remains to name it. CDR3 sequence: CASSPGASHEQYF. Here is the DNA: TGTGCCAGCAGCCCTGGTGCCAGCCACGAGCAGTACTTC.